The 8 T cell receptor beta chains given below trace back to one sample, sequenced in a study of blood T cells in healthy people across ages. Combining a sample-barcoded 5' primer with a J-beta primer mix, a second PCR ran for roughly 7 to 12 cycles. TCRdb re-analysed the 5' RACE reads in MiXCR, keeping a single row per CDR3 protein. The sample lists over a million distinct CDR3 sequences; around 45% were seen once. Sequenced: blood. The source is a woman aged 55 to 70 in good health.

This clonotype was counted ten times or more. One end of the junction fails to match germline, which may point to a read error. The gene calls are TRBV27 and TRBJ1-1; 7 bases are shared with TRBD1. The length of the CDR3 is 14 residues. Germline CDR1 is MNHEY and CDR2 is SMNVEV (reference sequence). Here the CDR3 DNA reads TGCGCCAGCAGCTTGAACAGGGGGAACACTGAAGCTTTCTTT. It translates to CASSLNRGNTEAFF.

The genes are TRBV20-1 and TRBJ1-2; D may be TRBD1 (6 bases). The V gene's germline CDR1 is DFQATT and CDR2 SNEGSKA (reference sequence). This CDR3 spans 14 amino acids. Trimming took 6 bases from V and 0 from J, leaving 14 bases between them. This CDR3 is CSASGGGANYGYTF. CDR3 in DNA: TGCAGTGCCTCGGGGGGGGGCGCTAACTATGGCTACACCTTC.

This chain links TRBV6-1 with TRBJ2-5; D is tentatively TRBD1 or TRBD2 (6 bases each). V was trimmed by 2 bases and J by 5 bases, leaving 15 bases between them. The CDR3 totals 15 residues. Germline V gene data show CDR1 as MNHNS and CDR2 as SASEGT. CDR3 coding DNA: TGTGCCAGCAGTGAATTGGGGGCTGGAGGGGAGACCCAGTACTTC. Amino acid sequence: CASSELGAGGETQYF.

The chain recombines TRBV12-3 or TRBV12-4 with TRBJ2-1, with 12 bases that match TRBD2. This CDR3 comprises 16 residues. Trimming at V came to 8 bases and at J to 9 bases, leaving 14 bases not matched to a gene. CDR3 DNA: TGTGCCAGCGCGCCCTTGACTAGCGGGAGAAAGAGTGAGCAGTTCTTC. Its protein product is CASAPLTSGRKSEQFF.

This chain connects TRBV4-1 to TRBJ2-2; weak D call: TRBD1 (6 bases). V was clipped by 4 bases and J by 9 bases, with 21 bases between them. Germline V gene data show CDR1 as MGHRA and CDR2 as YSYEKL. The CDR3 loop spans 16 amino acids. This CDR3 reads CASSPYSTQGTRELFF. The CDR3 DNA is TGCGCCAGCAGCCCTTATTCGACACAGGGAACCAGGGAGCTGTTTTTT.

The rearrangement uses TRBV2 and TRBJ1-2, with TRBD1 matching over 7 bases. Germline lookup yields CDR1 SNHLY and CDR2 FYNNEI. The junction had 8 bases not matched to a gene; V was cut back by 6 bases and J by 1 base. The CDR3 sequence is 15 residues long. Here the CDR3 reads CASSPTGENNYGYTF. As DNA, the CDR3 is TGTGCCAGCAGCCCAACAGGGGAAAATAACTATGGCTACACCTTC.

This clonotype was detected a few times. The chain joins TRBV12-3 or TRBV12-4 to TRBJ2-4, with 8 nucleotides matching TRBD2. Trimming took 3 bases from V and 0 from J; bases not matched to a gene: 4. The CDR3 spans 16 residues. CDR3 in amino acids: CASSFEAGGAKNIQYF. CDR3 in DNA: TGTGCCAGCAGTTTTGAGGCGGGAGGAGCCAAAAACATTCAGTACTTC.

The V and J genes are TRBV20-1 and TRBJ2-7; the D is unclear. The CDR3 is made up of 12 amino acids. Germline CDR1 DFQATT, CDR2 SNEGSKA (reference sequence). The germline V and J ends were trimmed by 3 bases and 4 bases, with 10 bases remaining between them. The CDR3 DNA sequence: TGCAGTGCTAGGCCGGACGGTTACGAGCAGTACTTC. It translates to CSARPDGYEQYF.